This entry lists 18 T cell receptor beta chains sequenced from one sample in a study of cytomegalovirus exposure and HLA in healthy donors. In the PCR, 60 Vbeta and 13 Jbeta primers were used. Sequencing used immunoSEQ multiplex PCR; TCRdb keeps in-frame clones, though not all of them. The sample carries about 150,000 clones, approximately 88% recorded once. The sequencing sample was made of PBMCs. The source is a boy younger than 10 in good health and CMV-seronegative.

This chain connects TRBV10-2 to TRBJ1-1; D may be TRBD1 (5 bases). CDR3 size: 15 residues. The germline gives CDR1 WSHSY, CDR2 SAAADI. V gave up 6 bases and J gave up 1 base, with 15 bases separating them. The CDR3 DNA reads TGCGCCAGCAGGCTGATGGGGGGGGAGAACACTGAAGCTTTCTTT. Translated, it gives CASRLMGGENTEAFF.

The chain combines TRBV18 with TRBJ1-2; maybe TRBD1 (5 bases). The CDR3 spans 14 residues. The germline V gene has CDR1 KGHSH and CDR2 LQKENI. V dropped 3 bases and J dropped 2 bases, with 10 bases sitting between them. The CDR3 region is CASSPNSGNYGYTF. The CDR3 DNA sequence: TGTGCCAGCTCACCCAACTCAGGGAACTATGGCTACACCTTC. Full variable domain (outside the CDR3, taken from reference TRBV18 and TRBJ1-2): NAGVMQNPRHLVRRRGQEARLRCSPMKGHSHVYWYRQLPEEGLKFMVYLQKENIIDESGMPKERFSAEFPKEGPSILRIQQVVRGDSAAYFCASSPNSGNYGYTFGSGTRLTVV.

This sequence joins TRBV5-1 and TRBJ2-5; TRBD1 matches at 7 bases. Trimming at V came to 0 bases and at J to 2 bases, leaving 7 bases not matched to a gene. This CDR3 is 16 amino acids long. The germline gives CDR1 SGHRS, CDR2 YFSETQ. CDR3 coding DNA: TGCGCCAGCAGCTTGGGGGGGCGGACAGGACAAGAGACCCAGTACTTC. As protein: CASSLGGRTGQETQYF.

This chain joins TRBV7-9 and TRBJ1-4; no clear D. CDR1 and CDR2 (germline): SEHNR, FQNEAQ (reference sequence). The germline V and J ends were trimmed by 5 bases and 8 bases, with 24 bases remaining between them. The CDR3 sequence is 17 residues long. The CDR3 reads CASSQRGLGYEAEKLFF. DNA for the CDR3: TGTGCCAGCAGCCAGAGAGGGCTGGGGTACGAAGCCGAAAAACTGTTTTTT.

CDR3 residues: CATSRDRGDTQYF. The DNA for the CDR3 is TGTGCCACCAGCAGAGACAGGGGAGATACGCAGTATTTT. The rearrangement uses TRBV15 and TRBJ2-3, with D possibly being TRBD1 (6 bases). The V end was cut by 0 bases, the J end by 5 bases, with 6 bases between. The germline V gene encodes CDR1 LNHNV and CDR2 YYDKDF (reference sequence). The CDR3 runs 13 residues.

The chain is built from TRBV7-2 and TRBJ2-7, with D maybe TRBD2 (5 bases). This CDR3 comprises 14 residues. The V gene's germline CDR1 is SGHTA and CDR2 FQGNSA. The V end lost 7 bases, the J end lost 6 bases, and 19 bases lay between the germline ends. This CDR3 is CASTFGGRSSEQYF. Written as DNA, the CDR3 is TGTGCCAGCACGTTCGGCGGGCGCTCATCCGAGCAGTACTTC.

The rearrangement uses TRBV27 and TRBJ2-2; 16 positions match TRBD2. Unmatched junction bases numbered 10, after V lost 4 bases and J lost 5 bases. The length of the CDR3 is 19 residues. The germline V gene has CDR1 MNHEY and CDR2 SMNVEV (reference sequence). CDR3 amino acids: CASSSAGLAGGRRTGELFF. The CDR3 coding sequence is TGTGCCAGCAGTTCCGCGGGACTAGCGGGGGGGCGTCGGACCGGGGAGCTGTTTTTT.

This sequence joins TRBV7-2 and TRBJ2-1; 13 bases agree with TRBD2. Germline values: CDR1 SGHTA, CDR2 FQGNSA. V was pared by 5 bases and J by 2 bases, with 3 bases of the junction left unmatched. There are 16 residues in the CDR3. CDR3 protein: CASSPTSGGPYNEQFF. The CDR3 DNA is TGTGCCAGCAGCCCGACTAGCGGGGGGCCCTACAATGAGCAGTTCTTC.

The rearrangement joins TRBV5-6 to TRBJ2-1; no clear D. This CDR3 has 12 amino acids. The germline gives CDR1 SGHDT, CDR2 YYEEEE. V lost 0 bases and J 11 bases, leaving 9 bases between the germline ends. DNA of the CDR3: TGTGCCAGCAGCTTGGGACATGTAAAGCAGTTCTTC. Protein sequence: CASSLGHVKQFF.

The chain recombines TRBV6-1 with TRBJ1-1; 7 positions match TRBD1. With 5 bases clipped from V and 6 bases from J, the junction kept 3 bases outside the gene matches. The germline CDR1 and CDR2 sequences are MNHNS and SASEGT. The CDR3 has 12 residues. CDR3 amino acids: CASSTQGAEAFF. CDR3 coding DNA: TGTGCCAGCAGTACCCAGGGGGCTGAAGCTTTCTTT.

The rearrangement joins TRBV7-2 to TRBJ2-3, with 7 nucleotides matching TRBD2. The germline gives CDR1 SGHTA, CDR2 FQGNSA. V lost 5 bases and J lost 3; bases outside the gene matches: 8. CDR3 size: 15 residues. As DNA, the CDR3 is TGTGCCAGCAGCCCGGCGAGCGGGAATACAGATACGCAGTATTTT. It encodes CASSPASGNTDTQYF.

V and J are TRBV11-2 and TRBJ2-5, with 9 nucleotides matching TRBD2. The CDR3 runs to 15 residues. CDR1 and CDR2 from the germline V gene are SGHAT and FQNNGV. Unmatched junction bases numbered 4, after V lost 1 base and J lost 4 bases. The CDR3 nucleotides are TGTGCCAGCAGCTTAGGTCTAGCGGGAAGAGAGACCCAGTACTTC. It yields the protein CASSLGLAGRETQYF.

The V call is TRBV18, the J call TRBJ2-2; 8 nucleotides line up with TRBD2. The V gene end was trimmed by 6 bases and the J gene end by 5 bases; junction bases not matched to a gene: 11. The CDR3 is made up of 16 amino acids. Germline V CDR1 and CDR2: KGHSH, LQKENI. CDR3 in amino acids: CASSGESGSRTGELFF. The CDR3 region has the DNA TGTGCCAGCTCGGGAGAAAGCGGGAGTAGGACCGGGGAGCTGTTTTTT.

This clone showed up just once. The chain couples TRBV6-6 to TRBJ1-6, with TRBD1 identical over 7 bases. This CDR3 is built from 15 residues. The germline V gene has CDR1 MNHNY and CDR2 SVGAGI (reference sequence). The trim removed 4 bases at V and 3 bases at J, leaving 3 bases unmatched. CDR3 loop: CASSLGQVYNSPLHF. CDR3 coding DNA: TGTGCCAGCAGTTTAGGACAGGTCTATAATTCACCCCTCCACTTT.

V and J are TRBV12-5 and TRBJ2-1; 13 bases match TRBD2. The CDR3 has 17 residues. CDR1 and CDR2 from the germline V gene are LGHNT and FRNRAP. The junction had 7 bases not matched to a gene; V was cut back by 3 bases and J by 5 bases. CDR3 nucleotides: TGTGCTAGTGGTTTTCGGACTAGCGGGGGAGCAAACAATGAGCAGTTCTTC. This codes for CASGFRTSGGANNEQFF.

The rearrangement links TRBV6-6 to TRBJ2-1; TRBD2 matches 11 bases. After removal of 5 bases from V and 12 bases from J, the junction contained 15 bases not matched to a gene. Germline CDR1 and CDR2: MNHNY and SVGAGI (reference sequence). CDR3 length: 16 residues. The CDR3 here is CASSPPVGSGGALQFF. In DNA, the CDR3 is TGTGCCAGCAGTCCTCCTGTGGGTAGCGGGGGGGCTTTGCAGTTCTTC.

The gene calls are TRBV9 and TRBJ2-5, with TRBD2 identical over 10 bases. The V gene's germline CDR1 is SGDLS and CDR2 YYNGEE. The CDR3 length is 16 residues. After removal of 0 bases from V and 2 bases from J, the junction contained 4 bases not matched to a gene. CDR3 in DNA: TGTGCCAGCAGCGTAGGCCCTAGCGGGGGTCAAGAGACCCAGTACTTC. Translated: CASSVGPSGGQETQYF. Variable domain in full (rest from reference TRBV9 and TRBJ2-5): DSGVTQTPKHLITATGQRVTLRCSPRSGDLSVYWYQQSLDQGLQFLIQYYNGEERAKGNILERFSAQQFPDLHSELNLSSLELGDSALYFCASSVGPSGGQETQYFGPGTRLLVL.

This clone was seen a single time. The chain carries TRBV10-3 and TRBJ1-1; the D gene is possibly TRBD1 (6 bases). Trimming cost V 3 bases and J 5 bases, with 13 bases left between them. Germline lookup yields CDR1 ENHRY and CDR2 SYGVKD. This CDR3 spans 14 amino acids. This CDR3 reads CAISESQGHTEAFF. CDR3 DNA: TGTGCCATCAGTGAATCCCAGGGACATACTGAAGCTTTCTTT.